These 15 T cell receptor beta chains share one sample of origin, sequenced in a study of cytomegalovirus exposure and HLA in healthy donors. PCR involved 60 Vbeta and 13 Jbeta primers. Assay: immunoSEQ multiplex PCR; the TCRdb copy retains only in-frame clones and omits some. The profile shows 150,000 to 200,000 clones, around 83% of them singletons. Sequenced sample: PBMCs. The origin of the receptors is a middle-aged woman in good health and CMV-seronegative.

The chain carries TRBV28 and TRBJ1-1, with D maybe TRBD1 (6 bases). The CDR3 length is 15 residues. Germline loops: CDR1 MDHEN, CDR2 SYDVKM. With 6 bases removed from V and 8 bases from J, the gap between germline ends came to 22 bases. The CDR3 here is CASRPGGGAVYEAFF. CDR3 nucleotides: TGTGCCAGCAGACCGGGGGGGGGCGCGGTTTACGAAGCTTTCTTT.

The chain combines TRBV6-4 with TRBJ1-5, with TRBD1 matching 10 bases. With V trimmed by 1 base and J by 7 bases, 7 bases remained unmatched. The CDR3 consists of 16 residues. Per the germline V gene, CDR1 is MRHNA and CDR2 is SNTAGT. CDR3 in amino acids: CASSDFGGTGEQPQHF. As DNA, the CDR3 is TGTGCCAGCAGTGACTTTGGGGGGACAGGGGAGCAGCCCCAGCATTTT.

This clone occurred once. Distinct nucleotide sequences in the sample also encode this CDR3. The CDR3 DNA reads as TGTGCCAGCAGCGTATACTCTTCTGGAAACACCATATATTTT. Protein product: CASSVYSSGNTIYF. The chain joins TRBV9 to TRBJ1-3, with unresolved D. Germline-derived CDR1 and CDR2 are SGDLS and YYNGEE. CDR3 length equals 14 residues. V lost 1 base to trimming and J lost 1 base, with 6 bases between them.

The chain uses TRBV11-2 and TRBJ2-1; possible D gene TRBD1, 7 bases. Germline V gene data show CDR1 as SGHAT and CDR2 as FQNNGV. V was clipped by 5 bases and J by 9 bases, with 17 bases between them. This CDR3 has 14 residues. This CDR3 reads CASSQGGEGGEQFF. The CDR3 region has the DNA TGTGCCAGCAGCCAGGGGGGAGAAGGAGGTGAGCAGTTCTTC.

The chain combines TRBV28 with TRBJ2-2; TRBD1 might be the D (8 bases). The V end lost 11 bases, the J end lost 0 bases, and 16 bases lay between the germline ends. The CDR3 contains 15 residues. Germline values: CDR1 MDHEN, CDR2 SYDVKM. CDR3 sequence: CAGRGTGTNTGELFF. Here the CDR3 DNA reads TGTGCCGGGCGGGGGACAGGCACGAACACCGGGGAGCTGTTTTTT.

V gene TRBV6-5 combines with J gene TRBJ1-5; perhaps TRBD1 as D (6 bases). The V gene's germline CDR1 is MNHEY and CDR2 SVGAGI. V lost 5 bases to trimming and J lost 2 bases, with 13 bases between them. There are 15 residues in the CDR3. The CDR3 nucleotides read TGTGCCAGCAGTCGTACAGGGTCAGGCAATCAGCCCCAGCATTTT. The encoded protein is CASSRTGSGNQPQHF.

A word on this clone: This sample includes further DNA sequences coding for the same CDR3. The chain couples TRBV6-1 to TRBJ2-5, with D perhaps matching TRBD1 (5 bases). V lost 2 bases, J lost 5 bases, and 6 bases lay in between. Germline assignment: CDR1 MNHNS and CDR2 SASEGT. The CDR3 spans 12 residues. The chain's CDR3 is CASSERGETQYF. The CDR3 DNA is TGTGCCAGCAGTGAAAGGGGTGAGACCCAGTACTTC.

The chain has TRBV19 and TRBJ2-1; 8 nucleotides agree with TRBD2. The germline CDR1 and CDR2 sequences are LNHDA and SQIVND (reference sequence). The CDR3 runs to 15 residues. Unmatched junction bases numbered 8, after V lost 3 bases and J lost 7 bases. CDR3 loop: CASSMGGGRTNEQFF. The DNA of the CDR3 is TGTGCCAGTAGTATGGGGGGCGGGAGGACAAATGAGCAGTTCTTC. Using reference TRBV19 and TRBJ2-1 for the parts outside the CDR3, the full variable domain is DGGITQSPKYLFRKEGQNVTLSCEQNLNHDAMYWYRQDPGQGLRLIYYSQIVNDFQKGDIAEGYSVSREKKESFPLTVTSAQKNPTAFYLCASSMGGGRTNEQFFGPGTRLTVL.

The chain recombines TRBV7-3 with TRBJ2-5; D is perhaps TRBD2 (5 bases). The V gene lost 8 bases and the J gene lost 2 bases, with 18 bases spanning the gap. This CDR3 spans 15 amino acids. Germline CDR1 is SGHTA and CDR2 is FQGTGA. In DNA form, the CDR3 reads TGTGCCAGCTCTTCGGTCGGAGGCAGTCAAGAGACCCAGTACTTC. It is translated as CASSSVGGSQETQYF. Combining the CDR3 with reference TRBV7-3 and TRBJ2-5 gives the whole variable domain GAGVSQTPSNKVTEKGKYVELRCDPISGHTALYWYRQSLGQGPEFLIYFQGTGAADDSGLPNDRFFAVRPEGSVSTLKIQRTERGDSAVYLCASSSVGGSQETQYFGPGTRLLVL.

The chain has TRBV6-1 and TRBJ2-7; D is unclear. The CDR3 length is 13 residues. V lost 8 bases and J lost 1, with 12 bases in between. From germline, CDR1 is MNHNS and CDR2 SASEGT. The CDR3 DNA reads as TGTGCCAGCGGTTCCCCCCAGTCCTACGAGCAGTACTTC. Translating it yields CASGSPQSYEQYF.

In nucleotides, the CDR3 is TGTGCCAGCAGTTTGCAGGGGATCCCTCCCGGGGAGCTGTTTTTT. Translation: CASSLQGIPPGELFF. The V gene is TRBV27, the J gene TRBJ2-2; D possibly corresponds to TRBD1 (6 bases). CDR1 is MNHEY and CDR2 is SMNVEV in the germline V gene (reference sequence). Trimming left V 3 bases short and J 6 bases short, with 14 bases between. The CDR3 length is 15 residues.

The rearrangement links TRBV27 to TRBJ2-1; D is ambiguous. The CDR3 extends over 11 amino acids. Germline V CDR1 and CDR2: MNHEY, SMNVEV (reference sequence). Trimming shortened V by 6 bases and J by 4 bases, and 4 bases separated the two germline ends. DNA for the CDR3: TGTGCCAGCAGGCGTTACAATGAGCAGTTCTTC. Amino acids: CASRRYNEQFF.

This clone has only one observation. The chain links TRBV10-2 to TRBJ1-2; D not certain. This CDR3 is 13 amino acids long. Germline V gene data show CDR1 as WSHSY and CDR2 as SAAADI. Trimming cost V 6 bases and J 4 bases, with 12 bases left between them. CDR3 sequence: CASRGATGYGYTF. For the CDR3, the DNA is TGCGCCAGCAGGGGCGCGACCGGCTATGGCTACACCTTC.

This clone was found once. The chain has TRBV6-6 and TRBJ1-2; D remains ambiguous. This CDR3 has 15 residues. Germline CDR1 MNHNY, CDR2 SVGAGI (reference sequence). The V end was cut by 7 bases, the J end by 8 bases, with 23 bases between. CDR3 sequence: CASTRNPPGSDGYTF. In DNA form, the CDR3 reads TGTGCCAGCACTCGGAACCCCCCCGGGAGCGACGGCTACACCTTC.

The CDR3 spells CASSFLARGWNEQFF. CDR3 bases: TGTGCCAGCAGCTTTCTAGCGAGAGGGTGGAATGAGCAGTTCTTC. This chain links TRBV13 with TRBJ2-1; maybe TRBD2 (6 bases). The V gene lost 3 bases and the J gene lost 7 bases, with 16 bases spanning the gap. This CDR3 is 15 amino acids long. Germline V gene lookup returns CDR1 PRHDT and CDR2 FYEKMQ (reference sequence).